This T cell receptor (beta chain) was obtained from a study of T cell responses to AZD1222 COVID-19 vaccine. General observations from the study: Spike as a whole was targeted by vaccine-associated CD4 TCRs, dominant at 160-218 and 743-854.

Germline CDR1 reads SSHAT; CDR2 reads FNYEAQ (reference sequence). The CDR3 runs 15 residues. With regard to this clone: As yet, its antigen is unknown. A junction boundary mismatches the germline segment, possibly from a read error.

Measured with immunoSEQ multiplex PCR; TCRdb has only the in-frame clones, and not every one. Altogether about 97,000 clones are present, about 88% being singletons, with the ten largest covering over 2.5%. The V call is TRBV7-7, the J call TRBJ1-3; 10 bases are shared with TRBD1. The source is an adult in good health. Sequenced material: peripheral blood, taken on day 0 of AZD1222 vaccination. The CDR3: CASSKDRGQGNTIYF. CDR3 DNA: TGTGCTAGCAGCAAAGACAGGGGGCAAGGAAACACCATATATTTT.